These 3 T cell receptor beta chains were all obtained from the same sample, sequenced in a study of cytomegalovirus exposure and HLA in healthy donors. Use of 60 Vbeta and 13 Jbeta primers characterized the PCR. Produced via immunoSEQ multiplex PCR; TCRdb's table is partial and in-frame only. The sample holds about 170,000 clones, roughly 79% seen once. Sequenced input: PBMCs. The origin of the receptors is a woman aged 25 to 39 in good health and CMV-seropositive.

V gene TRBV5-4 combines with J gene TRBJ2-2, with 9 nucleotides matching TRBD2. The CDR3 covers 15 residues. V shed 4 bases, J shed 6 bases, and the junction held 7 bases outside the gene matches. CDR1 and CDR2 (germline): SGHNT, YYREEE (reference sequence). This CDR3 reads CASSPFSGSAGELFF. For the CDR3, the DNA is TGTGCCAGCAGCCCATTTAGCGGGAGTGCCGGGGAGCTGTTTTTT.

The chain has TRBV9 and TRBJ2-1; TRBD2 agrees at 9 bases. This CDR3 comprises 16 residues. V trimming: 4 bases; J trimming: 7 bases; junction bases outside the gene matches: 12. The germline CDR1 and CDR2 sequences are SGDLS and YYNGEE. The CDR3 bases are TGTGCCAGCAGCTGGGGGGCGGGAGGGGTAACGAATGAGCAGTTCTTC. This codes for CASSWGAGGVTNEQFF.

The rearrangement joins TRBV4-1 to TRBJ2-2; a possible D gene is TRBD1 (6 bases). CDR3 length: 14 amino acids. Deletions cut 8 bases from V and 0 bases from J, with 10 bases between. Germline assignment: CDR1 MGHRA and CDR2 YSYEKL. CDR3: CASGGDPNTGELFF. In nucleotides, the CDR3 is TGCGCCAGCGGGGGCGACCCGAACACCGGGGAGCTGTTTTTT.